The 20 T cell receptor beta chains presented below share a single source sample, sequenced in a study of identical twins. TCRdb fed the 5' RACE reads into MiXCR, producing one record per CDR3 protein. There are just over 450,000 distinct CDR3 sequences in the sample; approximately 15% occur only once, and around 0.57% lies in the top ten. These data were likewise used in another study, on yellow fever vaccine responses in identical twins.

The sample taken for sequencing was CD4+ T cells sorted from blood. These receptors were collected from a woman aged 18-29 years in good health.

In its sample, this clonotype was seen a few times. The V gene is TRBV29-1, the J gene TRBJ1-3; D not resolved. The CDR3 consists of 13 residues. The V end was cut by 4 bases, the J end by 2 bases, with 9 bases between. Per the germline V gene, CDR1 is SQVTM and CDR2 is ANQGSEA. CDR3 coding DNA: TGCAGCGTTGCGGTGTCTGCTGGAAACACCATATATTTT. This codes for CSVAVSAGNTIYF. Full variable domain (rest looked up from reference TRBV29-1 and TRBJ1-3): SAVISQKPSRDICQRGTSLTIQCQVDSQVTMMFWYRQQPGQSLTLIATANQGSEATYESGFVIDKFPISRPNLTFSTLTVSNMSPEDSSIYLCSVAVSAGNTIYFGEGSWLTVV.

The V gene is TRBV5-6, the J gene TRBJ2-7, with TRBD2 matching over 7 bases. V was clipped by 5 bases and J by 4 bases; unmatched bases: 12. CDR1 is SGHDT and CDR2 is YYEEEE in the germline V gene. CDR3 size: 15 residues. The CDR3 nucleotides read TGTGCCAGCAGTCGAGGCCCGGGACTACAATACGAGCAGTACTTC. It codes for CASSRGPGLQYEQYF.

This clonotype was observed a few times. The rearrangement uses TRBV7-3 and TRBJ2-3; D gene unclear. The germline gives CDR1 SGHTA, CDR2 FQGTGA. V shed 5 bases and J shed 7 bases, with 13 bases lying between them. The CDR3 runs 13 residues. The DNA for the CDR3 is TGTGCCAGCAGCCCTGAACCCCGCCATACGCAGTATTTT. The encoded protein is CASSPEPRHTQYF.

V is TRBV5-1 and J is TRBJ2-1; the match to TRBD1 covers 9 bases. Germline V CDR1 and CDR2: SGHRS, YFSETQ. The ends lost 5 bases at V and 11 bases at J; junction bases unmatched: 2. The CDR3 has 11 residues. The CDR3 here is CASRGQGKQFF. Here the CDR3 DNA reads TGCGCCAGCAGGGGACAGGGTAAGCAGTTCTTC. The full variable domain, completed using reference TRBV5-1 and TRBJ2-1, is KAGVTQTPRYLIKTRGQQVTLSCSPISGHRSVSWYQQTPGQGLQFLFEYFSETQRNKGNFPGRFSGRQFSNSRSEMNVSTLELGDSALYLCASRGQGKQFFGPGTRLTVL.

V and J are TRBV27 and TRBJ2-5; the match to TRBD2 covers 13 bases. V was pared by 6 bases and J by 2 bases, with 12 bases of the junction left unmatched. This CDR3 has 18 amino acids. In germline, CDR1 is MNHEY, CDR2 SMNVEV (reference sequence). The CDR3 is CASRLLAGGPLGQETQYF. The CDR3 DNA reads as TGTGCCAGCAGGTTACTAGCGGGAGGGCCATTAGGGCAAGAGACCCAGTACTTC.

V is TRBV5-5 and J is TRBJ2-2; 10 positions agree with TRBD2. CDR1 SGHKS and CDR2 YYEKEE come from the germline V gene (reference sequence). CDR3 length: 15 residues. The ends lost 5 bases at V and 5 bases at J; junction bases unmatched: 6. For the CDR3, the DNA is TGTGCCAGCAGACCAAGCGGGAGGGTGACCGGGGAGCTGTTTTTT. Translation: CASRPSGRVTGELFF.

This clonotype was seen more than once but under ten times. The chain uses TRBV6-1 and TRBJ2-7, with 7 bases fitting TRBD2. Germline lookup yields CDR1 MNHNS and CDR2 SASEGT. V shed 3 bases and J 7 bases; nucleotides not matched to a gene: 6. CDR3 length: 13 amino acids. DNA of the CDR3: TGTGCCAGCAGTGAGGGGACTATGTTAGAGCAGTACTTC. This sequence encodes CASSEGTMLEQYF.

This clonotype was counted a few times. The V gene is TRBV12-3 or TRBV12-4, the J gene TRBJ2-1; 8 nucleotides agree with TRBD2. There are 16 residues in the CDR3. The J segment lost 1 base and the V segment lost 8 bases, leaving 10 bases of the junction unmatched. CDR3 nucleotide sequence: TGTGCCAGCCTTAGCGGGGTTCTTAAATCCTACAATGAGCAGTTCTTC. As protein: CASLSGVLKSYNEQFF.

This clonotype was seen a few times. The chain employs TRBV3-1 and TRBJ1-6, with D tentatively TRBD1 (6 bases). CDR3 length: 13 residues. Germline CDR1 and CDR2: LGHDT and YNNKEL (reference sequence). The V gene lost 0 bases and the J gene lost 14 bases, with 11 bases spanning the gap. The CDR3 reads CASSQEGRGTLHF. Here the CDR3 DNA reads TGTGCCAGCAGCCAAGAAGGCAGGGGAACCCTCCACTTT.

In this sample, this clonotype turned up a few times. This rearrangement joins TRBV6-2 or TRBV6-3 to TRBJ2-1; 7 bases match TRBD2. The CDR3 covers 15 residues. Germline CDR1 is MNHEY and CDR2 is SVGEGT. The trim removed 7 bases at V and 2 bases at J, leaving 8 bases unmatched. CDR3 protein: CASKRPGTTYNEQFF. CDR3 DNA sequence: TGTGCCAGCAAACGTCCCGGGACTACCTACAATGAGCAGTTCTTC.

The chain joins TRBV7-2 to TRBJ2-2; no clear D. This CDR3 spans 16 amino acids. Germline V CDR1 and CDR2: SGHTA, FQGNSA. Trimming took 10 bases from V and 0 from J, leaving 18 bases between them. The CDR3, as DNA: TGTGCCACCTCTGGCGGTTACCCCGCGAACACCGGGGAGCTGTTTTTT. As protein: CATSGGYPANTGELFF.

This clonotype was seen more than once but under ten times. The V gene is TRBV20-1, the J gene TRBJ2-2, with 9 bases identical to TRBD2. The CDR3 has 15 residues. V was clipped by 2 bases and J by 6 bases; unmatched bases: 7. Germline V CDR1 and CDR2: DFQATT, SNEGSKA (reference sequence). The CDR3 DNA reads TGCAGTGCTAGAACGAGTTCTAGCGGGGCCGGGGAGCTGTTTTTT. Translated, it gives CSARTSSSGAGELFF.

The sample holds one count of this clonotype. V usage is TRBV29-1 and J usage is TRBJ1-2; D ambiguous. The CDR3 covers 9 residues. V was clipped by 3 bases and J by 9 bases, with 5 bases between them. Germline assignment: CDR1 SQVTM and CDR2 ANQGSEA. The CDR3 nucleotides are TGCAGCGTTGACGAGAGCTACACCTTC. Its translation: CSVDESYTF.

The V and J genes are TRBV4-1 and TRBJ2-7; 9 bases fit TRBD1. The CDR3 has 15 amino acids. J lost 0 bases, V lost 3 bases, and 3 bases had no gene match. The germline V gene has CDR1 MGHRA and CDR2 YSYEKL. This CDR3 is CASSHGTGSSYEQYF. CDR3 nucleotide sequence: TGCGCCAGCAGCCACGGGACAGGGAGCTCCTACGAGCAGTACTTC.

Points on this clonotype: Germline and junction disagree at one end, which may indicate a read error. The rearrangement uses TRBV7-7 and TRBJ2-5, with D hard to call. The CDR3 sequence is 12 residues long. In germline, CDR1 is SSHAT, CDR2 FNYEAQ (reference sequence). The CDR3: CASSPKSETQYF. The CDR3, as DNA: TGTGCTAGCAGCCCCAAGTCCGAGACCCAGTACTTC.

The rearrangement uses TRBV11-2 and TRBJ1-1, with TRBD1 matching over 8 bases. V shed 6 bases, J shed 5 bases, and the junction held 8 bases outside the gene matches. The CDR3 loop spans 14 amino acids. CDR1 and CDR2 (germline): SGHAT, FQNNGV. The CDR3 region is CASSLDRVVTEAFF. For the CDR3, the DNA is TGTGCCAGCAGTTTGGACAGGGTGGTTACTGAAGCTTTCTTT.

There are a few counts of this clonotype. The rearrangement joins TRBV7-2 to TRBJ2-3; 10 positions match TRBD2. The V and J ends lost 0 bases and 5 bases, in that order; junction bases with no gene match: 5. CDR3 size: 16 residues. Germline V lookup: CDR1 SGHTA, CDR2 FQGNSA. The CDR3 loop reads CASSLASGRRGDTQYF. The CDR3 region has the DNA TGTGCCAGCAGCTTAGCTAGCGGGAGGCGGGGAGATACGCAGTATTTT.

The chain couples TRBV28 to TRBJ1-6; TRBD1 is a possible D gene (6 bases). The ends were cut back, 6 bases at V and 5 bases at J, with 14 bases in the middle. This CDR3 is 15 amino acids long. Germline CDR1 is MDHEN and CDR2 is SYDVKM. Here the CDR3 DNA reads TGTGCCAGCAGCCCCCCGGGGGGGCATAATTCACCCCTCCACTTT. Protein product: CASSPPGGHNSPLHF.

This clonotype has only a few counts. The V call is TRBV27, the J call TRBJ1-5; 8 positions match TRBD1. Per germline, CDR1 MNHEY and CDR2 SMNVEV (reference sequence). This CDR3 has 14 residues. J lost 6 bases, V lost 5 bases, and 6 bases had no gene match. This CDR3 is CASSLTGARQPQHF. As DNA, the CDR3 is TGTGCCAGCAGTCTGACAGGGGCGCGTCAGCCCCAGCATTTT.

This clonotype came up a few times. The chain couples TRBV20-1 to TRBJ2-1; TRBD2 aligns across 9 bases. Germline CDR1 is DFQATT and CDR2 is SNEGSKA (reference sequence). With 3 bases clipped from V and 8 bases from J, the junction kept 11 bases outside the gene matches. CDR3 length: 15 amino acids. CDR3 sequence: CSASGPGLALDEQFF. Here the CDR3 DNA reads TGCAGTGCTAGTGGACCGGGACTAGCTTTGGATGAGCAGTTCTTC.